This T cell receptor (beta chain) was sequenced during a study of blood T cell repertoires in COVID-19. Study context: Samples came from the United States, Italy and Spain, spanning acute and convalescent COVID-19. Nucleic acid was either cDNA or gDNA, and it came from T cells, B-cell-depleted T cells, or PBMCs.

Per the authors' pipeline: Nucleated cell counts were estimated from reference gene primer amplification. Clones were sequenced by immunoSEQ multiplex PCR, and TCRdb holds only the in-frame ones, with some missing. V and J calls and clone size are those listed in that table; D and trimming were worked out from the DNA. The sample includes some 130,000 clones, approximately 89% seen only once; the top ten take 10%. The trim removed 4 bases at V and 4 bases at J, leaving 4 bases unmatched. Germline lookup yields CDR1 SGHNT and CDR2 YYREEE (reference sequence). The CDR3 is made up of 13 amino acids. The chain combines TRBV5-4 with TRBJ2-5; 7 bases agree with TRBD2. Sequences were obtained from peripheral blood. This receptor was obtained from a man aged 45-60 years with acute or convalescent COVID-19. The CDR3 DNA sequence: TGTGCCAGCAGCGTCGAGCGGGGAGAGACCCAGTACTTC. Its protein product is CASSVERGETQYF.